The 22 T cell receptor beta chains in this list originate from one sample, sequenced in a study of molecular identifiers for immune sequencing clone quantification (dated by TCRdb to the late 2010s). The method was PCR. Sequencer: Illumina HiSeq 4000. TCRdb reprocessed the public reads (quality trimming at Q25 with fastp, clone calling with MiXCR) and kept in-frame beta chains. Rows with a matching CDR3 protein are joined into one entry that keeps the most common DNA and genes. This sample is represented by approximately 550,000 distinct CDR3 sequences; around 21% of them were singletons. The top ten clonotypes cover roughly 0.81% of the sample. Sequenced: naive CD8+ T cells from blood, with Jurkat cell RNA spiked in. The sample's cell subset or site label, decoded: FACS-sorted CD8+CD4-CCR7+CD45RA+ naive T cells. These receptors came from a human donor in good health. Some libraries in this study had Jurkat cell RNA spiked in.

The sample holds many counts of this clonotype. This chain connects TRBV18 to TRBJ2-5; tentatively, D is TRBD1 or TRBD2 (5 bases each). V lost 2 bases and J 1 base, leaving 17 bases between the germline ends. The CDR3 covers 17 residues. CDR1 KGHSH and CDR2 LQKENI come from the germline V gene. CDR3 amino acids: CASSPGSIVDSQETQYF. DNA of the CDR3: TGTGCCAGCTCACCAGGGAGTATTGTAGACAGCCAAGAGACCCAGTACTTC.

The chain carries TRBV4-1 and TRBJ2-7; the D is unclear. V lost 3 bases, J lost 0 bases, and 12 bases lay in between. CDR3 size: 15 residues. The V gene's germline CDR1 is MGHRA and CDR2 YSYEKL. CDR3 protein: CASSQANSYSYEQYF. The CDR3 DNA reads TGCGCCAGCAGCCAGGCGAATTCCTACTCCTACGAGCAGTACTTC.

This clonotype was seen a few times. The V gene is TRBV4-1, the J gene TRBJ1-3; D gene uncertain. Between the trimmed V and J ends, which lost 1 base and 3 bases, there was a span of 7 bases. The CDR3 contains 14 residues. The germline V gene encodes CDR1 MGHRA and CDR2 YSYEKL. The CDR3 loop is CASSQGTSGNTIYF. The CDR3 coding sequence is TGCGCCAGCAGCCAAGGTACCAGTGGAAACACCATATATTTT.

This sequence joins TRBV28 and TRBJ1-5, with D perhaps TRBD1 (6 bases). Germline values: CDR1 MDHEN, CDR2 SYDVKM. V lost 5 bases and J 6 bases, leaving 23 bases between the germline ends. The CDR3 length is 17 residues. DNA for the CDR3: TGTGCCAGCAGTACAGAACAGGGCGTAGGGTACAGTCAGCCCCAGCATTTT. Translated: CASSTEQGVGYSQPQHF.

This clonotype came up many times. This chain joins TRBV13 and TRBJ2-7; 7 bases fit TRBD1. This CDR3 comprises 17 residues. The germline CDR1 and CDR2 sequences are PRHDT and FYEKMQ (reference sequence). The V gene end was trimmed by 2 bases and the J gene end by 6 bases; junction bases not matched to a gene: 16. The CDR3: CASSLSFRGGPASEQYF. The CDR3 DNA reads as TGTGCCAGCAGCTTAAGTTTTAGAGGGGGCCCGGCTTCCGAGCAGTACTTC.

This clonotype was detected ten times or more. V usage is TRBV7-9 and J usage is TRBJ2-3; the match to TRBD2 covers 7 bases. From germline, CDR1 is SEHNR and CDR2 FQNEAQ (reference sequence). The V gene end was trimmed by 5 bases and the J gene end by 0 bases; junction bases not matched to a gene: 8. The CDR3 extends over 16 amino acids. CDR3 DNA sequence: TGTGCCAGCAGCCTCTATAGCGGGCCTAGCACAGATACGCAGTATTTT. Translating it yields CASSLYSGPSTDTQYF.

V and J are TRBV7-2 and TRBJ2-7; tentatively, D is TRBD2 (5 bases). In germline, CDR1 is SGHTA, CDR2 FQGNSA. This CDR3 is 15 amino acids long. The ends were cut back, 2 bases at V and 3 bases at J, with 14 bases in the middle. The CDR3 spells CASSLFRDGLYEQYF. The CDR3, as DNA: TGTGCCAGCAGCTTATTTAGAGACGGACTCTACGAGCAGTACTTC.

CDR3 coding DNA: TGTGCCAGCAGTATTCAGGGTGGGGGGGGGCCCCAGCATTTT. Amino acid sequence: CASSIQGGGGPQHF. The V gene is TRBV28, the J gene TRBJ1-5; a weak D match, TRBD1 (5 bases). Per the germline V gene, CDR1 is MDHEN and CDR2 is SYDVKM. The CDR3 has 14 amino acids. V lost 5 bases to trimming and J lost 9 bases, with 17 bases between them.

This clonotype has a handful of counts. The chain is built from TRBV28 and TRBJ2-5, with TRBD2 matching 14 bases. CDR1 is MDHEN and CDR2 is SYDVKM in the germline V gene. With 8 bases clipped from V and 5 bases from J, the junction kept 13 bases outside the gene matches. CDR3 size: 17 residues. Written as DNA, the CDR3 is TGTGCCAGCCTGGGACGGCTGCGACTAGCGGGAGGGGAGACCCAGTACTTC. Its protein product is CASLGRLRLAGGETQYF.

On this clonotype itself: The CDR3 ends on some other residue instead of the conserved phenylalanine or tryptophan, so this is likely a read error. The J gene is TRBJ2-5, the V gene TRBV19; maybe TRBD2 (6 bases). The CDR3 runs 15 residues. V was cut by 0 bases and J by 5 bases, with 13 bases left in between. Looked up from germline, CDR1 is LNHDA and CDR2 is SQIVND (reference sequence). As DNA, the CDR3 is TGTGCCAGTAGTATAGACGGGAGCGGCGTTGAGACCCAGTACCTC. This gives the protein CASSIDGSGVETQYL.

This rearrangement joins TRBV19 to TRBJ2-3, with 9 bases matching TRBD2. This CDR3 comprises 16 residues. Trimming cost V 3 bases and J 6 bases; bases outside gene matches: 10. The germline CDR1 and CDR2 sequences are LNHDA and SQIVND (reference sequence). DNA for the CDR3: TGTGCCAGTAGTATTGAGGGGCGGGAGGGCCTGGATACGCAGTATTTT. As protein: CASSIEGREGLDTQYF. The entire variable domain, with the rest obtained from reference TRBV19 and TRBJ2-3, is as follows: DGGITQSPKYLFRKEGQNVTLSCEQNLNHDAMYWYRQDPGQGLRLIYYSQIVNDFQKGDIAEGYSVSREKKESFPLTVTSAQKNPTAFYLCASSIEGREGLDTQYFGPGTRLTVL.

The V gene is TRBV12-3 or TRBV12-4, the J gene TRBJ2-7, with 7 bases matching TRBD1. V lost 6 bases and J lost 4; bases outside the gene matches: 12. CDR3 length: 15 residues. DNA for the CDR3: TGTGCCAGCAGCCCGACCGGGGACAGTTTTTACGAGCAGTACTTC. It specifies CASSPTGDSFYEQYF.

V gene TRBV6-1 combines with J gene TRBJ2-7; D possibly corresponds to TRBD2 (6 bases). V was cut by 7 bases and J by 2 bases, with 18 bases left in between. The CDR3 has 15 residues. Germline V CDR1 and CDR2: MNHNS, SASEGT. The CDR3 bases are TGTGCCAGCACCCTAGGGCCGGGGGAAGCCTACGAGCAGTACTTC. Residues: CASTLGPGEAYEQYF.

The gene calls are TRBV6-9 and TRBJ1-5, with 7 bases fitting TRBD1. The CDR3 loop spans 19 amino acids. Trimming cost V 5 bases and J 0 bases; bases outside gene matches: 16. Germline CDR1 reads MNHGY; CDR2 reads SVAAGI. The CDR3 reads CASSALPPGQYYSNQPQHF. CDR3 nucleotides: TGTGCCAGCAGTGCCCTGCCACCGGGACAGTATTATAGCAATCAGCCCCAGCATTTT.

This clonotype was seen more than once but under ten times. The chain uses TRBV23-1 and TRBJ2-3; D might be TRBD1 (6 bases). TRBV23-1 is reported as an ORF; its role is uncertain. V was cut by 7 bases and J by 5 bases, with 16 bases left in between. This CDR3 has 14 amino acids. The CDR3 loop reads CASTGDQGRDTQYF. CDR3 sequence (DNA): TGCGCCAGCACAGGTGATCAGGGGAGAGATACGCAGTATTTT.

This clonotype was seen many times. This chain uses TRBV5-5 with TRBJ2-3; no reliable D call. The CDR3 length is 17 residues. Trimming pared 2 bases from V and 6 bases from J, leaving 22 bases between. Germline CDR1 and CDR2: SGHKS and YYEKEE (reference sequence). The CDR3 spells CASSFYEVALVIDTQYF. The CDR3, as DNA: TGTGCCAGCAGCTTCTACGAGGTAGCCCTCGTTATTGATACGCAGTATTTT. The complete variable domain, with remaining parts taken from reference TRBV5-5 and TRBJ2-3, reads DAGVTQSPTHLIKTRGQQVTLRCSPISGHKSVSWYQQVLGQGPQFIFQYYEKEERGRGNFPDRFSARQFPNYSSELNVNALLLGDSALYLCASSFYEVALVIDTQYFGPGTRLTVL.

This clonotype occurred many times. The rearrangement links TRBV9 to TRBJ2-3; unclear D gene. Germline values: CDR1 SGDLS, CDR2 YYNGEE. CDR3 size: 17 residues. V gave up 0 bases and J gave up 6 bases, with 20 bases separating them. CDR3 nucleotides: TGTGCCAGCAGCGTAGAAGAGACGGATGGAGCTACCGATACGCAGTATTTT. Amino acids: CASSVEETDGATDTQYF.

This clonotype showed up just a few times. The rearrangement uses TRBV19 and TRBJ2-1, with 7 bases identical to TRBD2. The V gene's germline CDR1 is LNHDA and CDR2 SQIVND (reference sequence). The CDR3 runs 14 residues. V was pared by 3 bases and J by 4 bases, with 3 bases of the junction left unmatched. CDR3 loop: CASSIGGGYNEQFF. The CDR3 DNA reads TGTGCCAGTAGTATCGGCGGGGGTTACAATGAGCAGTTCTTC. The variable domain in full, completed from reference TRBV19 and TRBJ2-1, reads DGGITQSPKYLFRKEGQNVTLSCEQNLNHDAMYWYRQDPGQGLRLIYYSQIVNDFQKGDIAEGYSVSREKKESFPLTVTSAQKNPTAFYLCASSIGGGYNEQFFGPGTRLTVL.

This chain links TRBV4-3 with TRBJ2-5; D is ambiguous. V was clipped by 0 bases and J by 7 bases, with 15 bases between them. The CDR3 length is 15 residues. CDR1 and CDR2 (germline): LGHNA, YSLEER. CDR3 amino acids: CASSQERSGMWTQYF. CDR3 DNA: TGCGCCAGCAGCCAAGAACGCAGTGGGATGTGGACCCAGTACTTC.

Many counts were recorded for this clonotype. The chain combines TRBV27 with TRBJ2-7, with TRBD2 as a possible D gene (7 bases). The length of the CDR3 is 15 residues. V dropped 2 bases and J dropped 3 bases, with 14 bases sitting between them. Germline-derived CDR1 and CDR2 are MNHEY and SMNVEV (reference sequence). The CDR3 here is CASSLRGGAFYEQYF. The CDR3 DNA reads TGTGCCAGCAGTTTAAGGGGGGGGGCCTTCTACGAGCAGTACTTC.

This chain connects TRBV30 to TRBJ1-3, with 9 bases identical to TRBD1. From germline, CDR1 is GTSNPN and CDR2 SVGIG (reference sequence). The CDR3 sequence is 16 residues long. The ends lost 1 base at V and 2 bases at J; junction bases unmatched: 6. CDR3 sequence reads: CAWSAGQGVAGNTIYF. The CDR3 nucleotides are TGTGCCTGGAGTGCGGGACAGGGAGTCGCTGGAAACACCATATATTTT.

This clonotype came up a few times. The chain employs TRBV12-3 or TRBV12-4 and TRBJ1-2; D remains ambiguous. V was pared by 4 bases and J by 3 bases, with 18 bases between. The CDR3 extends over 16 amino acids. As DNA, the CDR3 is TGTGCCAGCAGTTCCTCCGATACCGCAGGACACTATGGCTACACCTTC. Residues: CASSSSDTAGHYGYTF.